The 8 T cell receptor beta chains below come from one sample, sequenced in a study of blood T cells in healthy people across ages. The second PCR ran roughly 6 to 12 cycles with a sample-barcoded 5' primer and J-beta primers. TCRdb re-analysed the 5' RACE reads in MiXCR, keeping a single row per CDR3 protein. The sample yields 650,000 to 900,000 distinct CDR3 sequences, 62% seen once. Sequencing used blood. Receptors were obtained from a man aged 25-45 years in good health.

This chain uses TRBV12-3 or TRBV12-4 with TRBJ2-1; D is possibly TRBD2 (6 bases). The CDR3 totals 15 residues. The V and J ends lost 6 bases and 4 bases respectively, with 16 bases between them. This CDR3 reads CASRTQGLPYNEQFF. The CDR3 DNA reads as TGTGCCAGCAGAACGCAGGGACTTCCTTACAATGAGCAGTTCTTC.

As to this clonotype: A read error may produce the germline difference seen at one junction end. This rearrangement joins TRBV7-3 to TRBJ1-2; 8 bases are shared with TRBD1. Germline V gives CDR1 SGHTA, CDR2 FQGTGA. The CDR3 totals 13 residues. This CDR3 is CAGSPGTGFGYTF. CDR3 coding DNA: TGTGCCGGCAGCCCGGGGACAGGTTTTGGCTACACCTTC.

The rearrangement uses TRBV30 and TRBJ2-7; 7 bases agree with TRBD2. J was trimmed by 0 bases and V by 1 base; bases with no gene match: 3. CDR3 size: 14 residues. In germline, CDR1 is GTSNPN, CDR2 SVGIG (reference sequence). CDR3 residues: CAWSEGRGSYEQYF. CDR3 nucleotide sequence: TGTGCCTGGAGTGAGGGGAGGGGCTCCTACGAGCAGTACTTC.

This chain links TRBV27 with TRBJ2-1; no definite D call. The CDR3 is made up of 15 amino acids. Trimming removed 1 base at V and 5 bases at J, with 12 bases between. Germline-derived CDR1 and CDR2 are MNHEY and SMNVEV (reference sequence). Written as DNA, the CDR3 is TGTGCCAGCAGTTTATGGGGTACTCCCAACAATGAGCAGTTCTTC. This translates into CASSLWGTPNNEQFF.

The rearrangement uses TRBV21-1 and TRBJ1-1; whether TRBD1, the table's D call, matches the DNA was not checked. TRBV21-1 represents a pseudogene. The CDR3 is made up of 21 amino acids. The CDR3 loop reads CASSLPRCTIGGVGGNTEAFF. The CDR3 region has the DNA TGTGCCAGCAGCCTCCCTAGGTGTACGATTGGGGGGGTCGGGGGTAACACTGAAGCTTTCTTT.

The sample holds one count of this clonotype. The chain joins TRBV4-3 to TRBJ2-2, with 8 bases lining up with TRBD2. The CDR3 extends over 16 amino acids. Germline trimming cut 0 bases from V and 6 bases from J; bases unmatched to any gene: 6. CDR1 and CDR2 (germline): LGHNA, YSLEER. The CDR3 DNA sequence: TGCGCCAGCAGCCAAGATTCCCCGGGGGGGGCCGGGGAGCTGTTTTTT. It yields the protein CASSQDSPGGAGELFF.

The chain employs TRBV7-6 and TRBJ1-1; D unresolved. This CDR3 comprises 14 residues. V dropped 8 bases and J dropped 2 bases, with 15 bases sitting between them. The germline gives CDR1 SGHVS, CDR2 FNYEAQ. For the CDR3, the DNA is TGTGCCAGCCAGCTCGACGGAGGTAACACTGAAGCTTTCTTT. It encodes CASQLDGGNTEAFF. Filled out from reference TRBV7-6 and TRBJ1-1, the complete variable domain reads GAGVSQSPRYKVTKRGQDVALRCDPISGHVSLYWYRQALGQGPEFLTYFNYEAQQDKSGLPNDRFSAERPEGSISTLTIQRTEQRDSAMYRCASQLDGGNTEAFFGQGTRLTVV.

This clonotype showed up just once. The rearrangement joins TRBV7-9 to TRBJ1-3, with a tentative D call TRBD1 (6 bases). Germline V lookup: CDR1 SEHNR, CDR2 FQNEAQ (reference sequence). The ends were cut back, 4 bases at V and 1 base at J, with 17 bases in the middle. The CDR3 consists of 17 residues. In DNA form, the CDR3 reads TGTGCCAGCAGCTCCCGTGGGCTTACAGGGTCTGGAAACACCATATATTTT. Amino acid sequence: CASSSRGLTGSGNTIYF.